A single TCR beta chain is shown here with its context. Antigen specificity is unknown. Trimming removed 0 bases at V and 0 bases at J, with 11 bases between. The germline V gene encodes CDR1 MNHEY and CDR2 SVGAGI. CDR3 size: 16 residues. RNA was extracted and reverse transcribed into cDNA as the sequencing template. The assay was immunoSEQ multiplex PCR, and TCRdb's table has in-frame clones only and misses some. Among 150,000 to 200,000 clones, about half were seen once, and the ten largest hold about 9.5%. The record originates from a study of CD8+ T cells in alopecia areata. Whole-study results and caveats: How baseline CD8+ expansion relates to response remains uncertain (there was one nonresponder).

Sample treatment: oral pan-JAK inhibitor, 5-10 mg twice daily. The sequencing used CD8+ T cells sorted from blood, collected at approximately week 51, from a patient treated with tofacitinib. The chain recombines TRBV6-5 with TRBJ2-5; no reliable D call. The TCR comes from a human donor with alopecia areata. CDR3 protein: CASSYSAEVYQETQYF. CDR3 DNA: TGTGCCAGCAGTTACTCGGCTGAGGTGTACCAAGAGACCCAGTACTTC.